This TCR beta chain was profiled in a study of T cell responses to AZD1222 COVID-19 vaccine. Study findings and constraints: A mostly white British donor set with more females was recruited, and clonal diversity was possibly underestimated. Of spike-specific TCRs, nearly half reportedly target regions left unmutated in variants. Repertoires in all cases were sampled only once the peak T cell response had passed. CD4 TCRs associated with vaccination spanned spike, dominating at 160-218 and 743-854.

The germline V and J ends were trimmed by 7 bases and 1 base, with 10 bases remaining between them. The CDR3 loop spans 13 amino acids. Germline CDR1 and CDR2: SNHLY and FYNNEI. Sequencing used immunoSEQ multiplex PCR; TCRdb keeps in-frame clones, though not all of them. The sample comprises around 95,000 clones, more than 75% of which are singletons, and 4.2% rests with the top ten. On this clone itself: The antigen is undetermined.

Material: peripheral blood, obtained on day 0 of MenACWY control vaccination. This clonotype was sampled from an adult in good health. This chain connects TRBV2 to TRBJ1-1; tentatively, D is TRBD1 (5 bases). The CDR3 is CASIPDTNTEAFF. CDR3 coding DNA: TGTGCCAGCATCCCGGACACGAACACTGAAGCTTTCTTT.